This TCR beta chain was obtained from a study of blood T cell repertoires in COVID-19. Libraries were prepared by immunoSEQ multiplex PCR; TCRdb keeps only in-frame clonotypes and omits some of them. The table shows more than 100,000 clones, with roughly 75% occurring only once. The CDR3 totals 15 residues. CDR1 is WSHSY and CDR2 is SAAADI in the germline V gene. The V end was cut by 0 bases, the J end by 2 bases, with 11 bases between. This clone was counted only a few times. The J gene is TRBJ2-7, the V gene TRBV10-2; D may be TRBD2 (6 bases). This sequence was found in a man in his sixties with active or convalescent COVID-19. The material sequenced was peripheral blood. CDR3 residues: CASSESSGAAYEQYF. The CDR3 DNA reads TGCGCCAGCAGTGAGTCCTCGGGAGCGGCCTACGAGCAGTACTTC.